The 4 T cell receptor beta chains in this list originate from one sample, sequenced in a study of OX40 agonist ivuxolimab in advanced cancers. Generated by immunoSEQ multiplex PCR, the TCRdb table keeps only in-frame clones and is missing some. The table records 55,000 to 60,000 clones, approximately 89% of them present only once. Sequenced material: CD4+ or CD8+ T cells sorted from blood, taken in a trial of the OX40 agonist ivuxolimab. The receptors originated from an adult with an advanced solid tumor such as melanoma, head and neck, liver or kidney cancer.

This clone is medium-sized (0.01 to 0.1%) in the sample. The chain links TRBV28 to TRBJ2-5, with 7 bases identical to TRBD1. J gave up 3 bases and V 8 bases, and 0 bases lay outside the gene matches. Germline V gives CDR1 MDHEN, CDR2 SYDVKM. The CDR3 is 11 residues long. The CDR3 here is CASGQEETQYF. DNA for the CDR3: TGTGCCAGCGGACAGGAAGAGACCCAGTACTTC.

The sample holds one count of this clone. The DNA of the CDR3 is TGTGCCAGCAGTCGGCGGGAGGGAGAGACCCAGTACTTC. Protein sequence: CASSRREGETQYF. The chain employs TRBV27 and TRBJ2-5; 9 bases match TRBD2. CDR3 length equals 13 residues. After removal of 5 bases from V and 4 bases from J, the junction contained 2 bases not matched to a gene. Looked up from germline, CDR1 is MNHEY and CDR2 is SMNVEV (reference sequence).

This chain links TRBV11-2 with TRBJ2-4; D possibly corresponds to TRBD2 (5 bases). V shed 0 bases and J shed 9 bases, with 15 bases lying between them. Germline CDR1 reads SGHAT; CDR2 reads FQNNGV. The CDR3 runs to 15 residues. CDR3 nucleotide sequence: TGTGCCAGCAGCTTAGATGGGGTCCCCAGCGGCATTCAGTACTTC. Residues: CASSLDGVPSGIQYF.

This rearrangement joins TRBV7-9 to TRBJ1-6; 7 positions match TRBD1. V gave up 5 bases and J gave up 9 bases; unmatched junction bases: 10. Germline V gene data show CDR1 as SEHNR and CDR2 as FQNEAQ (reference sequence). The CDR3 consists of 15 residues. The DNA for the CDR3 is TGTGCCAGCAGCAAACAGGGGAGGATAGGTTCACCCCTCCACTTT. Translation: CASSKQGRIGSPLHF.